This TCR beta chain was recorded in a study of shared clonotypes between healthy human individuals. Only one count was recorded for this clone. V dropped 5 bases and J dropped 3; count of bases not matched to a gene: 5. CDR3 size: 15 residues. Germline V CDR1 and CDR2: SNHLY, FYNNEI. Every contributor of samples was a Caucasian grown-up residing in Nashville, Tennessee. The table came from immunoSEQ multiplex PCR; TCRdb's copy has only in-frame clones and leaves some out. The sample comprises hundreds of thousands of clones, roughly 70% of which are singletons, and about 1.8% rests with the top ten. The sample taken for sequencing was memory CD4+ T cells sorted from blood. Subset described: CD45RA-negative fraction. The V and J genes are TRBV2 and TRBJ2-7, with 12 bases lining up with TRBD2. This TCR derives from a woman in her 30s in good health. The CDR3 here is CASSPWTSGDYEQYF. Here the CDR3 DNA reads TGTGCCAGCAGTCCCTGGACTAGCGGGGACTACGAGCAGTACTTC.